What follows describes a single T cell receptor (beta chain). These data belong to a study of blood T cell repertoires in COVID-19. Clones were read by immunoSEQ multiplex PCR, and TCRdb kept only the in-frame ones, dropping some. The sample yields roughly 51,000 clones, about nine tenths seen once. Germline CDR1 is MNHEY and CDR2 is SMNVEV (reference sequence). The CDR3 runs 13 residues. The germline V and J ends were trimmed by 5 bases and 8 bases, with 15 bases remaining between them. The chain combines TRBV27 with TRBJ1-2, with D possibly matching TRBD1 (6 bases). This TCR came from a man aged 65 to 79 with acute or convalescent COVID-19. Material for sequencing was peripheral blood. CDR3 nucleotides: TGTGCCAGCAGTCTGACAGGTCCTGGGGGCTACACCTTC. As protein: CASSLTGPGGYTF.